This T cell receptor (beta chain) was sequenced during a study of STAT5B mutations in CD4+ large granular lymphocyte leukemia. The CDR3 is 15 residues long. Trimming removed 7 bases from V and 0 bases from J, with 13 bases in between. Germline loops: CDR1 MRHNA, CDR2 SNTAGT. Study-level findings and limits: Patient CD4-sorted repertoires looked more clonal than healthy CD4+ repertoires, even without putative leukemic clones.

As concerns this clone: Antigen specificity is unknown.

Controls came from buffy coats of healthy blood donors. The data were produced by immunoSEQ multiplex PCR, yet TCRdb's version contains in-frame clones alone and is incomplete. Counted here are around 23,000 clones, 75% to 85% occurring once; the ten biggest clones make up 0.4% to 0.45%. The source material was CD4+ T cells from blood buffy coats. The sequence was collected from a human donor in good health. The J gene is TRBJ1-5, the V gene TRBV6-4; D unclear. The CDR3 loop reads CASTPGMLSNQPQHF. As DNA, the CDR3 is TGTGCCAGCACCCCTGGGATGCTTAGCAATCAGCCCCAGCATTTT.